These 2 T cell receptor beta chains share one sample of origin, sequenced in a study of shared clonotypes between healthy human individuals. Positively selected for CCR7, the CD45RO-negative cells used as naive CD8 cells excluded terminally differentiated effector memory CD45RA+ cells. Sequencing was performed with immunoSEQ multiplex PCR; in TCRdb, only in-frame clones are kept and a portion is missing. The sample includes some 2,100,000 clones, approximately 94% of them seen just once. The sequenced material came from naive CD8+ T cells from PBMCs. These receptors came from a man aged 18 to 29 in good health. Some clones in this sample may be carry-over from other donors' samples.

The CDR3 is CASSLGVLTYEQYF. CDR3 nucleotide sequence: TGTGCCAGCAGCTTAGGGGTGCTGACCTACGAGCAGTACTTC. The chain links TRBV7-2 to TRBJ2-7; no reliable D call. V was clipped by 1 base and J by 2 bases, with 9 bases between them. The CDR3 totals 14 residues. The germline gives CDR1 SGHTA, CDR2 FQGNSA.

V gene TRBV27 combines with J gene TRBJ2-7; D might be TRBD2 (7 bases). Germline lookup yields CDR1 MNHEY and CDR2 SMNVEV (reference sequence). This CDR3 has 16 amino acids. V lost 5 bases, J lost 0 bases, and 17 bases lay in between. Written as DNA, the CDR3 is TGTGCCAGCAGTCTGGGGGGGGCTGGTCGCTCCTACGAGCAGTACTTC. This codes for CASSLGGAGRSYEQYF.